These 6 T cell receptor beta chains were all obtained from the same sample, sequenced in a study of OX40 agonist ivuxolimab in advanced cancers. The protocol was immunoSEQ multiplex PCR, while the TCRdb copy is restricted to in-frame clones and leaves out a portion. The sample has over 40,000 clones; around four fifths are singletons. Sequenced material: CD4+ or CD8+ T cells sorted from blood, taken in a trial of the OX40 agonist ivuxolimab. The receptors here all came from an adult with an advanced solid tumor such as melanoma, head and neck, liver or kidney cancer.

This chain uses TRBV7-3 with TRBJ1-1, with a tentative D call TRBD1 (5 bases). With 4 bases removed from V and 10 bases from J, the gap between germline ends came to 16 bases. This CDR3 spans 13 amino acids. Germline CDR1 SGHTA, CDR2 FQGTGA. The CDR3 bases are TGTGCCAGCAGCTATGAAACGTCGGGACGAGCTTTCTTT. This sequence encodes CASSYETSGRAFF.

The chain couples TRBV4-2 to TRBJ2-1; 7 bases fit TRBD2. This CDR3 comprises 16 residues. CDR1 LGHNA and CDR2 YNFKEQ come from the germline V gene. Trimming cost V 0 bases and J 8 bases; bases outside gene matches: 10. The CDR3 protein is CASSQDLLAGGDEQFF. The CDR3 nucleotides are TGTGCCAGCAGCCAAGATCTTTTAGCGGGTGGGGATGAGCAGTTCTTC.

The chain couples TRBV4-2 to TRBJ2-2; TRBD2 is a possible D gene (6 bases). V shed 3 bases and J shed 3 bases, with 26 bases lying between them. Looked up from germline, CDR1 is LGHNA and CDR2 is YNFKEQ. CDR3 length: 20 residues. This CDR3 is CASSQQRMGAGSWDTGELFF. The DNA for the CDR3 is TGTGCCAGCAGCCAGCAAAGAATGGGCGCGGGATCATGGGACACCGGGGAGCTGTTTTTT.

The rearrangement links TRBV11-2 to TRBJ2-1; TRBD2 agrees at 8 bases. Looked up from germline, CDR1 is SGHAT and CDR2 is FQNNGV. V was pared by 4 bases and J by 3 bases, with 11 bases of the junction left unmatched. This CDR3 region has 17 residues. This chain's CDR3 is CASSSMGAAGVYNEQFF. The CDR3 coding sequence is TGTGCCAGCAGCTCGATGGGCGCAGCGGGAGTCTACAATGAGCAGTTCTTC.

The rearrangement links TRBV7-6 to TRBJ2-6; 7 positions match TRBD1. From germline, CDR1 is SGHVS and CDR2 FNYEAQ. The CDR3 is 15 amino acids. V was clipped by 4 bases and J by 2 bases; unmatched bases: 2. The CDR3 bases are TGTGCCAGCAGCTCCAGGGGGACTGGGGCCAACGTCCTGACTTTC. Translation: CASSSRGTGANVLTF.

The chain combines TRBV5-6 with TRBJ1-4; TRBD1 matches at 7 bases. Unmatched junction bases numbered 10, after V lost 2 bases and J lost 3 bases. The CDR3 has 17 residues. Per germline, CDR1 SGHDT and CDR2 YYEEEE. In DNA form, the CDR3 reads TGTGCCAGCAGCTTCTACGAGGGGGCGAGGGCTAATGAAAAACTGTTTTTT. Amino acids: CASSFYEGARANEKLFF.